Given below is one T cell receptor beta chain in context. Patients of the Seattle cohort, enrolled during active infection, were followed longitudinally. This entry comes from a study of blood T cell repertoires in COVID-19. Study background: Researchers got acute and convalescent COVID-19 samples from the United States, Italy and Spain. T cells, B-cell-depleted T cells, or PBMCs supplied cDNA or gDNA.

Original processing methods: Researchers report that nucleated cell counts were estimated from reference gene primer amplification. Sequencing was performed with immunoSEQ multiplex PCR; in TCRdb, only in-frame clones are kept and a portion is missing. V and J calls and clone size are those listed in that table; D and trimming were worked out from the DNA. This sample carries 55,000 or so clones, approximately 90% of them seen once, and the ten largest clones take under 7.5%. This CDR3 comprises 16 residues. With 3 bases clipped from V and 1 base from J, the junction kept 5 bases outside the gene matches. CDR1 SGDLS and CDR2 YYNGEE come from the germline V gene.

The chain has TRBV9 and TRBJ2-2; 8 bases line up with TRBD1. The sample comprised peripheral blood. This receptor was taken from a woman aged 55-70 years with COVID-19, enrolled during active disease. The CDR3 nucleotides are TGTGCCAGCAGCGCCTGGGGACAGGAGAACACCGGGGAGCTGTTTTTT. As protein: CASSAWGQENTGELFF.